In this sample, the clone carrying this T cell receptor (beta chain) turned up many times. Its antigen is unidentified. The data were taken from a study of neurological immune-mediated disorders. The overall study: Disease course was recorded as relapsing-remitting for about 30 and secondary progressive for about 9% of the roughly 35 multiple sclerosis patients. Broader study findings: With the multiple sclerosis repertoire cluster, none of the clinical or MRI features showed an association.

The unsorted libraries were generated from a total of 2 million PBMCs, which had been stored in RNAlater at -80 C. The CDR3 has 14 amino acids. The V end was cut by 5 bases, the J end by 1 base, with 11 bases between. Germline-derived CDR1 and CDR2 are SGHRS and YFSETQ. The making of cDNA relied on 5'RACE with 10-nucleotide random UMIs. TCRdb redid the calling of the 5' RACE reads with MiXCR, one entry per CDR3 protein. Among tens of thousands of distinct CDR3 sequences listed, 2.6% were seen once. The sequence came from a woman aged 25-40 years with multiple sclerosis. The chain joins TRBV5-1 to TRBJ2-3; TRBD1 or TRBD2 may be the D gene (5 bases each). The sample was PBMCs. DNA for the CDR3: TGCGCCAGCAGGTGGGACCAAGGCACAGATACGCAGTATTTT. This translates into CASRWDQGTDTQYF.